This TCR beta chain appears in the sequencing data of a study of blood T cell repertoires in COVID-19. Whole-study context: Italy, Spain and the United States were the sources of the convalescent and acute COVID-19 samples. Nucleic acid was either cDNA or gDNA, and it came from T cells, B-cell-depleted T cells, or PBMCs.

The CDR3 extends over 13 amino acids. V was clipped by 3 bases and J by 7 bases, with 12 bases between them. Germline CDR1 and CDR2: SGHNT and YENEEA. In the original analysis: From reference gene primer amplification, estimates of nucleated cell counts were derived. Sequencing was performed with immunoSEQ multiplex PCR; in TCRdb, only in-frame clones are kept and a portion is missing. V, J and clone size derive from that table, while D and trimming were established from the DNA sequence. The data hold about 140,000 clones, with more than 65% observed a single time. The origin of this receptor is a woman between 55 and 75 years old with acute or convalescent COVID-19. Sequenced sample: peripheral blood. The chain links TRBV11-3 to TRBJ1-1; D perhaps matches TRBD1 (6 bases). The chain's CDR3 is CASSLEQGFEAFF. CDR3 bases: TGTGCCAGCAGCTTGGAACAGGGTTTTGAAGCTTTCTTT. Full variable domain (missing parts from reference TRBV11-3 and TRBJ1-1): EAGVVQSPRYKIIEKKQPVAFWCNPISGHNTLYWYLQNLGQGPELLIRYENEEAVDDSQLPKDRFSAERLKGVDSTLKIQPAELGDSAVYLCASSLEQGFEAFFGQGTRLTVV.